Below are 27 T cell receptor beta chains sequenced from a single sample in a study of OX40 agonist ivuxolimab in advanced cancers. Libraries were prepared by immunoSEQ multiplex PCR; TCRdb keeps only in-frame clonotypes and omits some of them. The sample yields about 79,000 clones, 88% seen once. Material: CD4+ or CD8+ T cells sorted from blood, obtained in a trial of the OX40 agonist ivuxolimab. The receptors were gathered from an adult with an advanced solid tumor such as melanoma, head and neck, liver or kidney cancer.

The J gene is TRBJ2-5, the V gene TRBV5-1, with 7 bases aligning to TRBD1. CDR3 length equals 15 residues. V was pared by 0 bases and J by 2 bases, with 4 bases of the junction left unmatched. CDR1 and CDR2 from the germline V gene are SGHRS and YFSETQ. Written as DNA, the CDR3 is TGCGCCAGCAGCTTGGAAGGCAGGGGGCAAGAGACCCAGTACTTC. This codes for CASSLEGRGQETQYF.

This clone was observed once. The CDR3 region is CSVGGGNTGNTIYF. The CDR3, as DNA: TGCAGCGTTGGTGGAGGGAACACTGGAAACACCATATATTTT. This chain connects TRBV29-1 to TRBJ1-3; D uncertain. V was pared by 4 bases and J by 2 bases, with 12 bases between. The CDR3 is made up of 14 amino acids. Germline V lookup: CDR1 SQVTM, CDR2 ANQGSEA.

This chain joins TRBV7-8 and TRBJ2-7; D might be TRBD2 (5 bases). Germline V gene data show CDR1 as SGHVS and CDR2 as FQNEAQ. Trimming took 5 bases from V and 6 from J, leaving 17 bases between them. The CDR3 has 14 amino acids. CDR3 sequence (DNA): TGTGCCAGCAGCCGCCTACTAGACATCGGCGAGCAGTACTTC. This translates into CASSRLLDIGEQYF.

The chain is built from TRBV5-6 and TRBJ2-5; D ambiguous. Trimming took 2 bases from V and 5 from J, leaving 16 bases between them. Germline CDR1 SGHDT, CDR2 YYEEEE. The CDR3 spans 15 residues. CDR3 sequence reads: CASSLSAERFETQYF. The CDR3 nucleotides read TGTGCCAGCAGCTTATCCGCGGAGCGCTTTGAGACCCAGTACTTC.

V is TRBV18 and J is TRBJ1-5, with a tentative D call TRBD1 (6 bases). The CDR3 sequence is 15 residues long. Trimming stripped 1 base from V and 0 bases from J, with 7 bases between. Germline values: CDR1 KGHSH, CDR2 LQKENI. CDR3 sequence: CASSPQGHSNQPQHF. The CDR3, as DNA: TGTGCCAGCTCACCACAGGGACATAGCAATCAGCCCCAGCATTTT.

The chain has TRBV6-6 and TRBJ2-7; 10 nucleotides agree with TRBD1. Looked up from germline, CDR1 is MNHNY and CDR2 is SVGAGI (reference sequence). The CDR3 runs 12 residues. The trim removed 6 bases at V and 6 bases at J, leaving 2 bases unmatched. CDR3 sequence (DNA): TGTGCCAGCAGCCGGACAGGGGGCGAGCAGTACTTC. Amino acids: CASSRTGGEQYF.

The gene calls are TRBV5-1 and TRBJ2-7; D may be TRBD1 (6 bases). Trimming left V 3 bases short and J 7 bases short, with 20 bases between. This CDR3 comprises 15 residues. Per germline, CDR1 SGHRS and CDR2 YFSETQ. Here the CDR3 DNA reads TGCGCCAGCAGCTCCGGGACATCCAGGGTGGGGGAGCAGTACTTC. Its translation is CASSSGTSRVGEQYF. The whole variable domain, filled in from reference TRBV5-1 and TRBJ2-7, reads KAGVTQTPRYLIKTRGQQVTLSCSPISGHRSVSWYQQTPGQGLQFLFEYFSETQRNKGNFPGRFSGRQFSNSRSEMNVSTLELGDSALYLCASSSGTSRVGEQYFGPGTRLTVT.

The V call is TRBV29-1, the J call TRBJ2-1; D unresolved. The CDR3 loop spans 14 amino acids. The germline V and J ends were trimmed by 0 bases and 0 bases, with 6 bases remaining between them. The germline gives CDR1 SQVTM, CDR2 ANQGSEA. CDR3 protein: CSVEEADSYNEQFF. CDR3 nucleotides: TGCAGCGTTGAAGAGGCGGACTCCTACAATGAGCAGTTCTTC.

The chain carries TRBV14 and TRBJ1-4, with D unresolved. CDR1 SGHDN and CDR2 FVKESK come from the germline V gene. The CDR3 extends over 13 amino acids. The V end lost 2 bases, the J end lost 6 bases, and 7 bases lay between the germline ends. In DNA form, the CDR3 reads TGTGCCAGCAGCCAACGTGTTGATGAAAAACTGTTTTTT. Translation gives CASSQRVDEKLFF.

This clone showed up just a few times. The junction differs from germline at one of its ends, possibly a read error. The chain couples TRBV7-7 to TRBJ2-5; TRBD1 agrees at 10 bases. CDR1 is SSHAT, CDR2 FNYEAQ, per germline (reference sequence). The CDR3 totals 15 residues. The CDR3 DNA reads as TGTGCTAGCAGCCAGGGACAGGGGTCCCAAGAGACCCAGTACTTC. Residues: CASSQGQGSQETQYF.

This sequence joins TRBV30 and TRBJ2-7, with 11 bases fitting TRBD1. The J segment lost 3 bases and the V segment lost 4 bases, leaving 2 bases of the junction unmatched. Germline loops: CDR1 GTSNPN, CDR2 SVGIG (reference sequence). This CDR3 spans 13 amino acids. The CDR3 here is CAWTGTGGYEQYF. CDR3 sequence (DNA): TGTGCCTGGACCGGGACAGGGGGCTACGAGCAGTACTTC.

The chain is built from TRBV18 and TRBJ1-1; the match to TRBD1 covers 7 bases. V shed 5 bases and J 1 base; nucleotides not matched to a gene: 1. This CDR3 comprises 13 residues. Germline CDR1 and CDR2: KGHSH and LQKENI. Written as DNA, the CDR3 is TGTGCCAGCTCAGGGGACAGGAACACTGAAGCTTTCTTT. Protein sequence: CASSGDRNTEAFF.

The V and J genes are TRBV5-1 and TRBJ2-3, with 13 bases lining up with TRBD2. CDR1 is SGHRS and CDR2 is YFSETQ in the germline V gene. Trimming took 6 bases from V and 4 from J; bases not matched to a gene: 14. This CDR3 is 18 amino acids long. The CDR3 DNA reads TGCGCCAGCAATTTGATGGGACTAGCGGGACTTTATCCAGATACGCAGTATTTT. This encodes CASNLMGLAGLYPDTQYF.

This sequence joins TRBV25-1 and TRBJ2-7, with D maybe TRBD1 (6 bases). The CDR3 consists of 15 residues. Germline V lookup: CDR1 MGHDK, CDR2 SYGVNS. Trimming shortened V by 2 bases and J by 1 base, and 12 bases separated the two germline ends. The CDR3 is CASSENQGRSYEQYF. The CDR3 DNA reads as TGTGCCAGCAGTGAAAATCAGGGGCGATCCTACGAGCAGTACTTC.

The CDR3 coding sequence is TGTGCCAGCAGCCTTTTCTATAGCGGGTTTCGCACAGATACGCAGTATTTT. Translation gives CASSLFYSGFRTDTQYF. The chain couples TRBV7-9 to TRBJ2-3, with 7 bases identical to TRBD2. From germline, CDR1 is SEHNR and CDR2 FQNEAQ (reference sequence). The ends lost 5 bases at V and 1 base at J; junction bases unmatched: 12. The CDR3 is made up of 17 amino acids. Filled out from reference TRBV7-9 and TRBJ2-3, the complete variable domain reads DTGVSQNPRHKITKRGQNVTFRCDPISEHNRLYWYRQTLGQGPEFLTYFQNEAQLEKSRLLSDRFSAERPKGSFSTLEIQRTEQGDSAMYLCASSLFYSGFRTDTQYFGPGTRLTVL.

CDR3 nucleotides: TGTGCCAGCAGAGTTGGGATTTTTTCCTACGAGCAGTACTTC. This sequence encodes CASRVGIFSYEQYF. The chain joins TRBV6-5 to TRBJ2-7; D not resolved. Germline assignment: CDR1 MNHEY and CDR2 SVGAGI. The CDR3 contains 14 residues. V was clipped by 6 bases and J by 1 base, with 13 bases between them.

This chain links TRBV4-1 with TRBJ2-1, with D perhaps TRBD2 (6 bases). The V gene lost 2 bases and the J gene lost 9 bases, with 20 bases spanning the gap. Germline CDR1 is MGHRA and CDR2 is YSYEKL. This CDR3 region has 16 residues. CDR3 in amino acids: CASSQTPEREQGEQFF. CDR3 bases: TGCGCCAGCAGCCAAACCCCCGAACGGGAGCAGGGTGAGCAGTTCTTC.

This rearrangement joins TRBV2 to TRBJ2-7; D remains unclear. The ends were cut back, 2 bases at V and 2 bases at J, with 10 bases in the middle. The CDR3 is 14 amino acids. Germline loops: CDR1 SNHLY, CDR2 FYNNEI. CDR3 nucleotide sequence: TGTGCCAGCAGTGAACTGACGATAGCCTACGAGCAGTACTTC. It codes for CASSELTIAYEQYF.

The V call is TRBV2, the J call TRBJ1-3; 8 bases align to TRBD1. Germline lookup yields CDR1 SNHLY and CDR2 FYNNEI. The CDR3 has 16 residues. Losses at the gene ends were 6 bases for V and 3 bases for J; bases not matched to a gene: 10. CDR3 in DNA: TGTGCCAGCAGGGCCCTAACAGGGGGATATGGAAACACCATATATTTT. It specifies CASRALTGGYGNTIYF.

V usage is TRBV6-1 and J usage is TRBJ2-7; 7 nucleotides align to TRBD1. Germline CDR1 and CDR2: MNHNS and SASEGT. The trim removed 3 bases at V and 0 bases at J, leaving 2 bases unmatched. CDR3 length: 14 residues. This CDR3 reads CASSDPGGSYEQYF. CDR3 DNA: TGTGCCAGCAGTGATCCAGGGGGCTCCTACGAGCAGTACTTC.

This clone was seen only once. The chain links TRBV5-4 to TRBJ2-7, with TRBD1 matching over 7 bases. Trimming cost V 4 bases and J 4 bases; bases outside gene matches: 8. Germline CDR1 and CDR2: SGHNT and YYREEE (reference sequence). The CDR3 consists of 14 residues. The CDR3, as DNA: TGTGCCAGCAGCCTCGGGACAGACTTGTACGAGCAGTACTTC. Translating gives CASSLGTDLYEQYF.

J is TRBJ2-7 and V is TRBV5-3, with a weak D call TRBD2 (6 bases). TRBV5-3 is known as an ORF, though its function is uncertain. Between the trimmed V and J ends, which lost 0 bases and 4 bases, there was a span of 17 bases. The CDR3 covers 16 residues. CDR3 protein: CARSLVGPMRGYEQYF. Written as DNA, the CDR3 is TGTGCCAGAAGCTTGGTCGGTCCGATGCGGGGTTACGAGCAGTACTTC.

In this sample, this clone turned up a few times. This chain uses TRBV4-1 with TRBJ1-1; D remains unclear. Germline V CDR1 and CDR2: MGHRA, YSYEKL. This CDR3 spans 15 amino acids. V was shortened by 1 base and J by 1 base, with 10 bases between the two germline ends. The DNA of the CDR3 is TGCGCCAGCAGCCAAGGGTGGCAGGCGAACACTGAAGCTTTCTTT. It yields the protein CASSQGWQANTEAFF.

The chain uses TRBV6-6 and TRBJ2-5; unclear D gene. The CDR3 loop spans 13 amino acids. Germline CDR1 MNHNY, CDR2 SVGAGI (reference sequence). V gave up 7 bases and J gave up 5 bases, with 14 bases separating them. The DNA of the CDR3 is TGTGCCAGCACGGTCCTAGGCACTGAGACCCAGTACTTC. It translates to CASTVLGTETQYF.

V is TRBV28 and J is TRBJ2-2; a weak D match, TRBD1 (6 bases). The CDR3 runs to 15 residues. V dropped 7 bases and J dropped 2 bases, with 14 bases sitting between them. Germline V gene lookup returns CDR1 MDHEN and CDR2 SYDVKM. CDR3: CASTFEQGNTGELFF. In nucleotides, the CDR3 is TGTGCCAGCACATTCGAACAGGGTAACACCGGGGAGCTGTTTTTT.

This sequence joins TRBV27 and TRBJ2-7; TRBD1 aligns across 8 bases. The CDR3 is 15 residues long. The trim removed 5 bases at V and 4 bases at J, leaving 10 bases unmatched. Germline assignment: CDR1 MNHEY and CDR2 SMNVEV (reference sequence). CDR3 bases: TGTGCCAGCAGTCCCAGGCCAGGGGGCGGATACGAGCAGTACTTC. It is translated as CASSPRPGGGYEQYF.

J is TRBJ2-5 and V is TRBV6-6; 9 nucleotides agree with TRBD1. The junction had 5 bases not matched to a gene; V was cut back by 4 bases and J by 5 bases. Germline lookup yields CDR1 MNHNY and CDR2 SVGAGI (reference sequence). CDR3 size: 14 residues. The CDR3 spells CASSFTGGWETQYF. In nucleotides, the CDR3 is TGTGCCAGCAGTTTCACAGGGGGCTGGGAGACCCAGTACTTC.